This T cell receptor beta chain appears in the sequencing data of a study of blood T cell repertoires in COVID-19. At the level of the study: The cDNA or gDNA used as material had been derived from T cells, B-cell-depleted T cells, or PBMCs.

CDR1 is SNHLY, CDR2 FYNNEI, per germline. The CDR3 is made up of 14 amino acids. V trimming: 9 bases; J trimming: 7 bases; junction bases outside the gene matches: 5. Cohort assignment relied on participant-reported clinical history. Only in-frame clones appear in the TCRdb table, and some are missing; sequencing was by immunoSEQ multiplex PCR. The sample has roughly 200,000 clones, just over 85% seen once. This clonotype originated in a woman aged 40 to 50 with acute COVID-19. Sequencing was done on a sample of PBMCs or T cells enriched from blood (not recorded which). J is TRBJ2-1 and V is TRBV2, with TRBD2 identical over 14 bases. CDR3 in amino acids: CASRLAGGVNEQFF. The CDR3 nucleotides are TGTGCCAGTCGACTAGCGGGGGGGGTAAATGAGCAGTTCTTC.